What follows describes a single T cell receptor (beta chain). The target antigen is unknown. V shed 2 bases and J shed 10 bases, with 6 bases lying between them. The CDR3 is 11 residues long. Germline V CDR1 and CDR2: MNHNY, SVGAGI (reference sequence). The record originates from a study of cytomegalovirus exposure and HLA in healthy donors. Turning to the study itself: The early release's HLA-typed donors yielded some 85 million unique TCRs.

It was with 60 Vbeta and 13 Jbeta primers that the PCR ran. As originally analysed: Per a later analysis, the number of unique TCR beta chains was about 78 million, of which about 10 million were shared. TCRdb's table, derived via immunoSEQ multiplex PCR, lists solely in-frame clones and lacks some. That table supplies the V and J calls and clone size; D and trimming were determined from the DNA. The sample gives roughly 190,000 clones, around 80% of which show up once; about 1.9% is in the top ten. Study-level results: Researchers reported that a few CMV-associated chains were confirmed in vitro as CMV antigen-specific.

The chain recombines TRBV6-6 with TRBJ2-1; D is unclear. The receptor comes from a woman aged 30 to 39 in good health and CMV-seropositive. The sequencing input was PBMCs. The CDR3, as DNA: TGTGCCAGCAGTTACGAGACAGAGCAGTTCTTC. Its protein is CASSYETEQFF.